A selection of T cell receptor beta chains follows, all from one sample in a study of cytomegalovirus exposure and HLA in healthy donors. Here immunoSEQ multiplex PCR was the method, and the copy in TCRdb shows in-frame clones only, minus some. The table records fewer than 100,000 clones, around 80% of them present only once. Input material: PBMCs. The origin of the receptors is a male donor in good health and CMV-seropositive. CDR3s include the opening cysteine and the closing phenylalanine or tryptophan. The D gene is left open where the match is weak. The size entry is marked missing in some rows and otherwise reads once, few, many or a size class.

CDR3 DNA: TGTGCCAGCAGTTTATCTCTGGGGAGGACAGATACGCAGTATTTT
CDR3 protein: CASSLSLGRTDTQYF
V gene: TRBV27
CDR3 length: 15
clone size: -
J gene: TRBJ2-3
D gene: -

CDR3 DNA: TGTGCCAGCCTAACTACTTTCCGGGGGGCGAAAAACACTGAAGCTTTCTTT
CDR3 protein: CASLTTFRGAKNTEAFF
V gene: TRBV28
CDR3 length: 17
clone size: -
J gene: TRBJ1-1
D gene: -

CDR3 DNA: TGTGCCAGCAGTTACTCCGCCCAGGGGCGGCACAATGAGCAGTTCTTC
CDR3 protein: CASSYSAQGRHNEQFF
V gene: TRBV6-5
CDR3 length: 16
clone size: -
J gene: TRBJ2-1
D gene: -

CDR3 DNA: TGTGCCAGCAGTTACGAAGACAGGGGGCTATCTGGCTACACCTTC
CDR3 protein: CASSYEDRGLSGYTF
V gene: TRBV6-5
CDR3 length: 15
clone size: -
J gene: TRBJ1-2
D gene: TRBD1

CDR3 DNA: TGCGCCAGCAGCTTGGGTCTCCTAGCGGGAACCCACGAGCAGTACTTC
CDR3 protein: CASSLGLLAGTHEQYF
V gene: TRBV5-1
CDR3 length: 16
clone size: -
J gene: TRBJ2-7
D gene: TRBD2

CDR3 DNA: TGCGCCAGCAGCTTGGCCCTAGGGGAAATGAGTCCCGGGGAGCTGTTTTTT
CDR3 protein: CASSLALGEMSPGELFF
V gene: TRBV5-1
CDR3 length: 17
clone size: few
J gene: TRBJ2-2
D gene: -

CDR3 DNA: TGTGCCAGTAGTACTCGACAGTACAATGAGCAGTTCTTC
CDR3 protein: CASSTRQYNEQFF
V gene: TRBV19
CDR3 length: 13
clone size: -
J gene: TRBJ2-1
D gene: -

CDR3 DNA: TGTGCCAGCACCCAAAGGGGACTAGCGGGGGGGCAAGAGACCCAGTACTTC
CDR3 protein: CASTQRGLAGGQETQYF
V gene: TRBV2
CDR3 length: 17
clone size: -
J gene: TRBJ2-5
D gene: TRBD2

CDR3 DNA: TGTGCCAGCAGTTGGACAGGGAATGGCAATCAGCCCCAGCATTTT
CDR3 protein: CASSWTGNGNQPQHF
V gene: TRBV27
CDR3 length: 15
clone size: -
J gene: TRBJ1-5
D gene: TRBD1

CDR3 DNA: TGTGCCAGCAGCTTGGGGGCGGGCTCCTACGAGCAGTACTTC
CDR3 protein: CASSLGAGSYEQYF
V gene: TRBV5-4
CDR3 length: 14
clone size: -
J gene: TRBJ2-7
D gene: -

CDR3 DNA: TGTGCCAGCAGTTTATCTGGGATGGGACAGGGGTTAGAAAAACTGTTTTTT
CDR3 protein: CASSLSGMGQGLEKLFF
V gene: TRBV28
CDR3 length: 17
clone size: -
J gene: TRBJ1-4
D gene: TRBD1

CDR3 DNA: TGCGCCAGCAGCCAAGAGAGTTCAGGGCTACAGCCCCAGCATTTT
CDR3 protein: CASSQESSGLQPQHF
V gene: TRBV4-1
CDR3 length: 15
clone size: -
J gene: TRBJ1-5
D gene: -

CDR3 DNA: TGTGCCAGCAGCGTCTCGCTTGGGTCGGGGAATTCACCCCTCCACTTT
CDR3 protein: CASSVSLGSGNSPLHF
V gene: TRBV9
CDR3 length: 16
clone size: -
J gene: TRBJ1-6
D gene: -

CDR3 DNA: TGCAGCGTTGTGGCCAGGGGGCTTGGAAACACCATATATTTT
CDR3 protein: CSVVARGLGNTIYF
V gene: TRBV29-1
CDR3 length: 14
clone size: -
J gene: TRBJ1-3
D gene: TRBD1

CDR3 DNA: TGTGCCAGCAGTTTAAGTCGGGACAGAGTACTCTCTGGGGCCAACGTCCTGACTTTC
CDR3 protein: CASSLSRDRVLSGANVLTF
V gene: TRBV27
CDR3 length: 19
clone size: -
J gene: TRBJ2-6
D gene: TRBD1

CDR3 DNA: TGCGCCAGCAGCTTGGTTCCCTTCACAGATACGCAGTATTTT
CDR3 protein: CASSLVPFTDTQYF
V gene: TRBV5-1
CDR3 length: 14
clone size: -
J gene: TRBJ2-3
D gene: -

CDR3 DNA: TGTGCCAGCAGCTTAAGCGGGGGCACAGATACGCAGTATTTT
CDR3 protein: CASSLSGGTDTQYF
V gene: TRBV7-6
CDR3 length: 14
clone size: -
J gene: TRBJ2-3
D gene: TRBD2

CDR3 DNA: TGTGCCAGCAGCTCAATTCCTAGCCAGGTAGTGCGGTATAACTACGAGCAGTACTTC
CDR3 protein: CASSSIPSQVVRYNYEQYF
V gene: TRBV7-2
CDR3 length: 19
clone size: -
J gene: TRBJ2-7
D gene: -

CDR3 DNA: TGTGCTAGTGGTTTGGCCTTGGGACAGGGGGCTGGGACCCAGTACTTC
CDR3 protein: CASGLALGQGAGTQYF
V gene: TRBV12-5
CDR3 length: 16
clone size: -
J gene: TRBJ2-5
D gene: TRBD1

CDR3 DNA: TGTGCCAGCAGCTCTGACAGGTGGACCTACGAGCAGTACTTC
CDR3 protein: CASSSDRWTYEQYF
V gene: TRBV14
CDR3 length: 14
clone size: medium-sized
J gene: TRBJ2-7
D gene: -

CDR3 DNA: TGTGCCAGCTCAAACTACGAGCAGTACTTC
CDR3 protein: CASSNYEQYF
V gene: TRBV6-1
CDR3 length: 10
clone size: -
J gene: TRBJ2-7
D gene: -

CDR3 DNA: TGTGCCAGCAGCAATAAACGGGAAAGGTCACCCCTCCACTTT
CDR3 protein: CASSNKRERSPLHF
V gene: TRBV27
CDR3 length: 14
clone size: -
J gene: TRBJ1-6
D gene: -

CDR3 DNA: TGCGCCAGCAGCTTGTCAGCGGGGGGCCATGAGCAGTTCTTC
CDR3 protein: CASSLSAGGHEQFF
V gene: TRBV5-1
CDR3 length: 14
clone size: once
J gene: TRBJ2-1
D gene: TRBD2

CDR3 DNA: TGTGCCAGCCATCGAACAGGGGGGATAGGAGAGACCCAGTACTTC
CDR3 protein: CASHRTGGIGETQYF
V gene: TRBV28
CDR3 length: 15
clone size: -
J gene: TRBJ2-5
D gene: TRBD1

CDR3 DNA: TGCGCCAGCAGCCGAGTTCAGGGTTACGAGCAGTACTTC
CDR3 protein: CASSRVQGYEQYF
V gene: TRBV4-1
CDR3 length: 13
clone size: -
J gene: TRBJ2-7
D gene: -

CDR3 DNA: TGTGCCAGCAGTGAAGATGGAGCGGCTCCCTACGAGCAGTACTTC
CDR3 protein: CASSEDGAAPYEQYF
V gene: TRBV2
CDR3 length: 15
clone size: -
J gene: TRBJ2-7
D gene: -

CDR3 DNA: TGTGCCAGCAGTTCAGGGGCGCGACCCCGGGATACGCAGTATTTT
CDR3 protein: CASSSGARPRDTQYF
V gene: TRBV6-5
CDR3 length: 15
clone size: -
J gene: TRBJ2-3
D gene: -

CDR3 DNA: TGTGCCAGCATGACAGGGGGCGGAGAAAATTCACCCCTCCACTTT
CDR3 protein: CASMTGGGENSPLHF
V gene: TRBV28
CDR3 length: 15
clone size: -
J gene: TRBJ1-6
D gene: TRBD1

CDR3 DNA: TGCGCCAGCAGCTTCGGGGACAGGACCTACGAGCAGTACTTC
CDR3 protein: CASSFGDRTYEQYF
V gene: TRBV5-1
CDR3 length: 14
clone size: -
J gene: TRBJ2-7
D gene: TRBD1

CDR3 DNA: TGTGCCAGTGCTCTATTAAGCGGGAGTTTCGTGACCCAGTACTTC
CDR3 protein: CASALLSGSFVTQYF
V gene: TRBV19
CDR3 length: 15
clone size: -
J gene: TRBJ2-5
D gene: TRBD2

CDR3 DNA: TGCGCCAGCAGCTTGGCCGGGGGGGAGACCCAGTACTTC
CDR3 protein: CASSLAGGETQYF
V gene: TRBV5-1
CDR3 length: 13
clone size: -
J gene: TRBJ2-5
D gene: TRBD2

CDR3 DNA: TGCAGCGTTGAAGGGAGGGAAGAGACCCAGTACTTC
CDR3 protein: CSVEGREETQYF
V gene: TRBV29-1
CDR3 length: 12
clone size: few
J gene: TRBJ2-5
D gene: -

CDR3 DNA: TGTGCCAGCAGCTTGGACAGGGGAGGCGAAAAACTGTTTTTT
CDR3 protein: CASSLDRGGEKLFF
V gene: TRBV5-8
CDR3 length: 14
clone size: -
J gene: TRBJ1-4
D gene: TRBD1

CDR3 DNA: TGCAGCGTTCGACAGAAGTTAGACAGTGCCAATTCCTACGAGCAGTACTTC
CDR3 protein: CSVRQKLDSANSYEQYF
V gene: TRBV29-1
CDR3 length: 17
clone size: -
J gene: TRBJ2-7
D gene: -

CDR3 DNA: TGTGCCAGCAGTGAAGCGCCCTGGGGCTTAAACACCATATATTTT
CDR3 protein: CASSEAPWGLNTIYF
V gene: TRBV6-1
CDR3 length: 15
clone size: -
J gene: TRBJ1-3
D gene: -

CDR3 DNA: TGTGCCAGCAGCGTAGGGGCTAGCGGGGGGGCCGGGGAGCTGTTTTTT
CDR3 protein: CASSVGASGGAGELFF
V gene: TRBV9
CDR3 length: 16
clone size: -
J gene: TRBJ2-2
D gene: TRBD2

CDR3 DNA: TGTGCCAGTAGTATGCCAGGGACAGGAAGAGCTAACTATGGCTACACCTTC
CDR3 protein: CASSMPGTGRANYGYTF
V gene: TRBV19
CDR3 length: 17
clone size: -
J gene: TRBJ1-2
D gene: TRBD1

CDR3 DNA: TGTGCCAGTAGTCACGGGGGGACTGAAGCTTTCTTT
CDR3 protein: CASSHGGTEAFF
V gene: TRBV19
CDR3 length: 12
clone size: -
J gene: TRBJ1-1
D gene: -

CDR3 DNA: TGTGCCAGCAGCTACATTAGCACAGATACGCAGTATTTT
CDR3 protein: CASSYISTDTQYF
V gene: TRBV7-3
CDR3 length: 13
clone size: once
J gene: TRBJ2-3
D gene: -

CDR3 DNA: TGTGCCACCAGCAGAGATTTAACAGGCGCTGGAAACACCATATATTTT
CDR3 protein: CATSRDLTGAGNTIYF
V gene: TRBV15
CDR3 length: 16
clone size: -
J gene: TRBJ1-3
D gene: -

CDR3 DNA: TGCGCCAGCAGTATAGGGGCGACTGGAAACACCATATATTTT
CDR3 protein: CASSIGATGNTIYF
V gene: TRBV5-1
CDR3 length: 14
clone size: -
J gene: TRBJ1-3
D gene: -

CDR3 DNA: TGTGCCAGCAGCTTATCGGGGACTAGCAATGAGCAGTTCTTC
CDR3 protein: CASSLSGTSNEQFF
V gene: TRBV7-3
CDR3 length: 14
clone size: -
J gene: TRBJ2-1
D gene: TRBD2

CDR3 DNA: TGTGCCAGCAGCGGGCTTTACGAGCAGTACTTC
CDR3 protein: CASSGLYEQYF
V gene: TRBV7-9
CDR3 length: 11
clone size: once
J gene: TRBJ2-7
D gene: -

CDR3 DNA: TGTGCCAGCAGCAATAGGCGGGGCGGCAACACCGGGGAGCTGTTTTTT
CDR3 protein: CASSNRRGGNTGELFF
V gene: TRBV21-1
CDR3 length: 16
clone size: -
J gene: TRBJ2-2
D gene: -

CDR3 DNA: TGCGCCAGCAGCCCCGGGACAGGACTTAGGATGAACACTGAAGCTTTCTTT
CDR3 protein: CASSPGTGLRMNTEAFF
V gene: TRBV4-1
CDR3 length: 17
clone size: -
J gene: TRBJ1-1
D gene: TRBD1

CDR3 DNA: TGCGCCAGCAGCTTGGGGACTAGCGGGAGGGGCAATGAGCAGTTCTTC
CDR3 protein: CASSLGTSGRGNEQFF
V gene: TRBV5-1
CDR3 length: 16
clone size: -
J gene: TRBJ2-1
D gene: TRBD2

CDR3 DNA: TGTGCCAGCGACGGCGGCTATGGCTACACCTTC
CDR3 protein: CASDGGYGYTF
V gene: TRBV28
CDR3 length: 11
clone size: -
J gene: TRBJ1-2
D gene: -

CDR3 DNA: TGTGCCACCATCAGGGGACATCGCAATCAGCCCCAGCATTTT
CDR3 protein: CATIRGHRNQPQHF
V gene: TRBV6-5
CDR3 length: 14
clone size: few
J gene: TRBJ1-5
D gene: -

CDR3 DNA: TGTGCCAGCATGGGAGTCCAAGCTAATCAGCCCCAGCATTTT
CDR3 protein: CASMGVQANQPQHF
V gene: TRBV27
CDR3 length: 14
clone size: -
J gene: TRBJ1-5
D gene: -

CDR3 DNA: TGTGCCAGCAGCCCGACAAACAAGAACACTGAAGCTTTCTTT
CDR3 protein: CASSPTNKNTEAFF
V gene: TRBV7-9
CDR3 length: 14
clone size: once
J gene: TRBJ1-1
D gene: -